This T cell receptor beta chain was recorded in a study of shared clonotypes between healthy human individuals. Study-wide context: Samples came from a couple of female and three male donors aged 18 to 49.

The deep-level immunoSEQ assay was used. Authors' processing steps: Without quality scores, immunoSEQ junctional reads could not be filtered like full-length reads. Sequenced by immunoSEQ multiplex PCR; TCRdb stores in-frame clones only, minus some. D and trimming come from the DNA, and the V and J calls and clone size come from that table. Of roughly 2.5 million clones in the sample, 85% to 95% are singletons; the top ten hold around 0.14%. Germline V gene data show CDR1 as MNHNS and CDR2 as SASEGT. This CDR3 contains 14 residues. Trimming left V 4 bases short and J 0 bases short, with 7 bases between. Every contributor of samples was a Caucasian grown-up residing in Nashville, Tennessee.

This sequence joins TRBV6-1 and TRBJ1-5; D not resolved. The sample taken for sequencing was naive CD4+ T cells sorted from blood. The subset was: CD45RA+ positively selected. The TCR comes from a man younger than 30 in good health. DNA of the CDR3: TGTGCCAGCAGTGGTATACATAGCAATCAGCCCCAGCATTTT. This sequence encodes CASSGIHSNQPQHF.